A selection of T cell receptor beta chains follows, all from one sample in a study of blood T cells in healthy people across ages. TCRdb passed the 5' RACE reads through MiXCR, listing each CDR3 protein once. The table includes over a million distinct CDR3 sequences, almost 60% detected once. Sequences were obtained from blood. The receptors were gathered from a man aged 18 to 30 in good health. Both conserved end residues are part of each CDR3. Each record gives: clone size, V gene, D gene, J gene, CDR3 protein, CDR3 DNA. D genes are given only for firm matches. The size entry is marked missing in some rows and otherwise reads once, few, many or a size class.

NA	TRBV28	NA	TRBJ2-7	CASTTQGGTYEQYF	TGTGCCAGCACCACCCAGGGGGGAACCTACGAGCAGTACTTC
NA	TRBV20-1	NA	TRBJ2-1	CSARQANYNEQFF	TGCAGTGCTAGGCAGGCTAACTACAATGAGCAGTTCTTC
few	TRBV5-6	TRBD1	TRBJ1-5	CASSIDRGQPQHF	TGTGCCAGCAGCATCGACAGGGGACAGCCCCAGCATTTT
once	TRBV5-1	NA	TRBJ2-7	CASSPELPPGEQYF	TGCGCCAGCAGCCCCGAATTGCCCCCGGGCGAGCAGTACTTC
few	TRBV6-6	NA	TRBJ2-1	CASTPGSEQFF	TGTGCCAGCACCCCCGGGAGTGAGCAGTTCTTC
few	TRBV10-3	NA	TRBJ2-7	CAISEADSSYEQYF	TGTGCCATCAGTGAGGCGGACAGCTCCTACGAGCAGTACTTC
NA	TRBV7-9	NA	TRBJ1-2	CASSLVGDLVFGYTF	TGTGCCAGCAGCTTAGTTGGGGACCTCGTTTTCGGCTACACCTTC
NA	TRBV6-4	TRBD1	TRBJ2-5	CASSEGGPGYNEQYF	TGTGCCAGCAGTGAAGGGGGCCCCGGCTACAATGAGCAGTACTTC
NA	TRBV15	NA	TRBJ2-7	CATSAPRSSYEQYF	TGTGCCACCAGCGCACCGCGGAGCTCCTACGAGCAGTACTTC
NA	TRBV2	TRBD2	TRBJ2-7	CASSVNAGTSFDEQYF	TGTGCCAGCAGCGTAAATGCCGGGACTAGCTTCGATGAGCAGTACTTC
NA	TRBV9	NA	TRBJ2-1	CASSVGGNHNEQFF	TGTGCCAGCAGCGTAGGTGGGAACCACAATGAGCAGTTCTTC
NA	TRBV6-1	NA	TRBJ2-7	CASSEQPLTDEQYF	TGTGCCAGCAGTGAACAGCCATTGACCGACGAGCAGTACTTC
NA	TRBV7-2	TRBD1	TRBJ2-7	CASSLAQARGREQYF	TGTGCCAGCAGCTTAGCGCAGGCTAGGGGGCGCGAGCAGTACTTC
NA	TRBV29-1	NA	TRBJ1-2	CSVDASPLVGGYTF	TGCAGCGTTGACGCAAGTCCCCTTGTAGGAGGCTACACCTTC
NA	TRBV11-2	NA	TRBJ1-2	CAGSALEGPYGYTF	TGTGCCGGCAGCGCTCTGGAGGGGCCCTATGGCTACACCTTC
NA	TRBV27	NA	TRBJ1-1	CASREVLRNTEAFF	TGTGCCTCCAGGGAGGTACTTCGGAACACTGAAGCTTTCTTT
NA	TRBV29-1	TRBD1	TRBJ2-1	CSANVPGQGVNEQFF	TGCAGCGCAAATGTTCCGGGACAGGGGGTTAATGAGCAGTTCTTC
NA	TRBV12-3/TRBV12-4	TRBD2	TRBJ2-7	CATKSGIKNEQYF	TGTGCCACAAAGAGCGGGATTAAGAACGAGCAGTACTTC
NA	TRBV29-1	TRBD1	TRBJ2-5	CSVERDRGQETQYF	TGCAGCGTTGAGAGAGACAGGGGCCAAGAGACCCAGTACTTC
NA	TRBV7-2	NA	TRBJ2-1	CASSVHNEQFF	TGTGCCAGCAGCGTTCACAATGAGCAGTTCTTC
NA	TRBV18	NA	TRBJ2-3	CASSPGEAGTDTQYF	TGTGCCAGCTCCCCGGGGGAAGCGGGCACAGATACGCAGTATTTT
once	TRBV9	NA	TRBJ2-2	CASSPTGTGTGELFF	TGTGCCAGCAGCCCTACCGGAACCGGCACCGGGGAGCTGTTTTTT
NA	TRBV6-5	NA	TRBJ2-1	CASSYGWGLNPNNEQFF	TGTGCCAGCAGTTATGGTTGGGGCCTTAATCCCAACAATGAGCAGTTCTTC
NA	TRBV7-8	NA	TRBJ2-3	CASRFSKGGADTQYF	TGTGCCAGCAGGTTCAGTAAGGGGGGCGCAGATACGCAGTATTTT
few	TRBV7-2	TRBD2	TRBJ2-1	CASSLLAGGGYNEQFF	TGTGCCAGCAGCTTACTAGCGGGAGGTGGGTACAATGAGCAGTTCTTC
NA	TRBV29-1	TRBD2	TRBJ2-5	CSFLAGGRETQYF	TGCAGCTTCCTAGCGGGGGGGCGGGAGACCCAGTACTTC
NA	TRBV15	NA	TRBJ1-4	CATAGLATNEKLFF	TGTGCCACCGCGGGGCTTGCAACTAATGAAAAACTGTTTTTT
few	TRBV20-1	TRBD1	TRBJ2-4	CSARDPWGQENIQYF	TGCAGTGCTAGAGACCCTTGGGGACAGGAGAACATTCAGTACTTC
NA	TRBV18	NA	TRBJ1-5	CASSPGGTNYNQPQHF	TGTGCCAGCTCACCAGGGGGGACAAACTACAATCAGCCCCAGCATTTT
NA	TRBV6-6	NA	TRBJ1-1	CASSRYRVGLLEAFF	TGTGCCAGCAGCCGCTACAGAGTAGGTCTCCTTGAAGCTTTCTTT
few	TRBV4-2	NA	TRBJ2-7	CASSQDGGETNEQYF	TGTGCCAGCAGTCAAGACGGCGGGGAGACCAACGAGCAGTACTTC
few	TRBV10-3	NA	TRBJ2-7	CAISEGKGYTYEQYF	TGTGCCATCAGTGAGGGAAAGGGGTACACCTACGAGCAGTACTTC
NA	TRBV3-1	NA	TRBJ2-7	CASSQGVFGSGTRAYEQYF	TGTGCCAGCAGCCAAGGGGTGTTTGGTTCCGGGACGAGAGCCTACGAGCAGTACTTC
NA	TRBV18	NA	TRBJ2-3	CASSPPLEPGAQYF	TGTGCCAGCTCACCGCCCCTGGAACCGGGGGCGCAGTATTTT
NA	TRBV27	NA	TRBJ2-2	CASSWGLVRSNTGELFF	TGTGCCAGCAGTTGGGGACTTGTTCGGAGTAACACCGGGGAGCTGTTTTTT
NA	TRBV7-2	TRBD2	TRBJ2-3	CASSLRRGGGDTQYF	TGTGCCAGCAGCTTAAGGCGGGGGGGCGGAGATACGCAGTATTTT
NA	TRBV28	TRBD2	TRBJ2-7	CASSFPTSGSRSSYEQYF	TGTGCCAGCAGTTTCCCGACTAGCGGGTCTAGGAGCTCCTACGAGCAGTACTTC
few	TRBV7-2	TRBD2	TRBJ2-7	CASREAGGGPSYEQYF	TGTGCCAGCAGGGAAGCCGGCGGGGGGCCTTCGTACGAGCAGTACTTC
once	TRBV24-1	NA	TRBJ1-5	CATSDSGGISNQPQHF	TGTGCCACCAGTGATTCGGGCGGTATCAGCAATCAGCCCCAGCATTTT
NA	TRBV29-1	NA	TRBJ2-7	CSVVTNTYEQYF	TGCAGCGTAGTAACTAACACCTACGAGCAGTACTTC
NA	TRBV25-1	NA	TRBJ2-5	CASSEWARETQYF	TGTGCCAGCAGTGAATGGGCGCGAGAGACCCAGTACTTC